Each of the 8 T cell receptor beta chains below was sequenced from the same sample in a study of blood T cells in healthy people across ages. A sample-barcoded 5' primer and a J-beta primer mix were used in a second PCR of roughly 7 to 11 cycles. MiXCR was run by TCRdb on the 5' RACE reads, yielding one entry per CDR3 protein. The table records around 1,000,000 distinct CDR3 sequences, under 30% of them present only once. Another study also made use of these data, one on T cells of mothers and their children.

The specimen sequenced was blood. The receptors shown here come from a girl aged 2 to 10 in good health.

A few counts support this clonotype. The V call is TRBV7-9, the J call TRBJ2-3; maybe TRBD2 (6 bases). The CDR3 is made up of 17 amino acids. Germline CDR1 SEHNR, CDR2 FQNEAQ (reference sequence). V lost 2 bases, J lost 0 bases, and 15 bases lay in between. The CDR3 loop reads CASSLSRGPESTDTQYF. DNA of the CDR3: TGTGCCAGCAGCTTATCGCGGGGCCCGGAAAGCACAGATACGCAGTATTTT.

This clonotype was seen a few times. V gene TRBV6-6 combines with J gene TRBJ2-7, with 14 bases that match TRBD2. The J call is doubtful: the DNA matches TRBJ2-5 better. Per germline, CDR1 MNHNY and CDR2 SVGAGI (reference sequence). The CDR3 consists of 16 residues. The CDR3 sequence: CASSQRLAGGQETQYF. The CDR3 DNA reads as TGTGCCAGCAGTCAAAGACTAGCGGGAGGGCAGGAGACCCAGTACTTC.

This chain links TRBV28 with TRBJ2-7; 11 bases map to TRBD1. The V segment lost 2 bases and the J segment 2 bases; nucleotides outside the gene matches: 2. In germline, CDR1 is MDHEN, CDR2 SYDVKM. The CDR3 runs 15 residues. CDR3 in DNA: TGTGCCAGCAGTTTAGGGGACAGGGGGGCCTACGAGCAGTACTTC. This sequence encodes CASSLGDRGAYEQYF. Drawing the rest from reference TRBV28 and TRBJ2-7, the complete variable domain is DVKVTQSSRYLVKRTGEKVFLECVQDMDHENMFWYRQDPGLGLRLIYFSYDVKMKEKGDIPEGYSVSREKKERFSLILESASTNQTSMYLCASSLGDRGAYEQYFGPGTRLTVT.

The sample holds a few counts of this clonotype. The chain uses TRBV24-1 and TRBJ2-5; D is ambiguous. The V end lost 0 bases, the J end lost 3 bases, and 10 bases lay between the germline ends. This CDR3 has 15 residues. Germline-derived CDR1 and CDR2 are KGHDR and SFDVKD. The CDR3 protein is CATSDLLQEKETQYF. Written as DNA, the CDR3 is TGTGCCACCAGTGATTTGCTGCAGGAAAAAGAGACCCAGTACTTC.

This clonotype has a handful of counts. CDR3 amino acids: CASSAYPSVNNEQFF. In DNA form, the CDR3 reads TGTGCCAGCAGTGCTTATCCTAGCGTAAACAATGAGCAGTTCTTC. The chain carries TRBV28 and TRBJ2-1; perhaps TRBD2 as D (6 bases). CDR1 is MDHEN, CDR2 SYDVKM, per germline. The length of the CDR3 is 15 residues. Trimming shortened V by 5 bases and J by 5 bases, and 16 bases separated the two germline ends.

This clonotype has just a few counts. The chain has TRBV5-1 and TRBJ2-5; 7 bases line up with TRBD1. The J call may be faulty, since TRBJ2-1 better matches the DNA end. The CDR3 is 15 residues long. Per the germline V gene, CDR1 is SGHRS and CDR2 is YFSETQ. The CDR3 protein is CASSSGTAYNNEQFF. The CDR3 region has the DNA TGCGCCAGCAGCTCGGGGACAGCATATAACAATGAGCAGTTCTTC.

This chain connects TRBV20-1 to TRBJ2-7, with D tentatively TRBD2 (5 bases). Germline V gene lookup returns CDR1 DFQATT and CDR2 SNEGSKA (reference sequence). The CDR3 consists of 13 residues. Trimming stripped 5 bases from V and 0 bases from J, with 11 bases between. The CDR3 DNA reads TGCAGTGCTGGGGAGCGGAGCTCCTACGAGCAGTACTTC. Protein sequence: CSAGERSSYEQYF.

This clonotype was found a few times. The DNA of the CDR3 is TGTGCCAGCGGCGTAAGACAGGGCGGCACCGGGGAGCTGTTTTTT. Its translation is CASGVRQGGTGELFF. The chain carries TRBV11-2 and TRBJ2-2; 7 positions agree with TRBD1. Germline V gene sequence: CDR1 SGHAT, CDR2 FQNNGV. The CDR3 extends over 15 amino acids. Trimming removed 8 bases from V and 4 bases from J; junction bases left unmatched: 10.